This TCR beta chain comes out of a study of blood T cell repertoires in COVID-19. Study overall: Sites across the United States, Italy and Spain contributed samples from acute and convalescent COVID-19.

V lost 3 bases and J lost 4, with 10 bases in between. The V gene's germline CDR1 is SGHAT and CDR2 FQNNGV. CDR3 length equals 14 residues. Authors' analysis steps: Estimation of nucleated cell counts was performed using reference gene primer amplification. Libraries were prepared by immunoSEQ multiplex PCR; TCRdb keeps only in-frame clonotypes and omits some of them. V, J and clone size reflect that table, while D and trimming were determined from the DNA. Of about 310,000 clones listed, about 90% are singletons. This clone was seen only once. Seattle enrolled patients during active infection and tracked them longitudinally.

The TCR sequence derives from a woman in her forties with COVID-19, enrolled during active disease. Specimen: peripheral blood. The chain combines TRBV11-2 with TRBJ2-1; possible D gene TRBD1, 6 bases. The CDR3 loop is CASSFLTGYNEQFF. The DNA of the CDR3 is TGTGCCAGCAGCTTCCTAACAGGGTACAATGAGCAGTTCTTC.